A single sample gave rise to the 2 T cell receptor beta chains below, sequenced in a study of OX40 agonist ivuxolimab in advanced cancers. Libraries were prepared by immunoSEQ multiplex PCR; TCRdb keeps only in-frame clonotypes and omits some of them. This sample yields fewer than 100,000 clones, of which roughly 84% are seen a single time; 6.2% belongs to the top ten. The specimen was CD4+ or CD8+ T cells sorted from blood, collected in a trial of the OX40 agonist ivuxolimab. The receptors originated from an adult with an advanced solid tumor such as melanoma, head and neck, liver or kidney cancer.

This rearrangement joins TRBV7-2 to TRBJ2-1; maybe TRBD2 (6 bases). V lost 0 bases and J 2 bases, leaving 14 bases between the germline ends. The CDR3 totals 17 residues. Germline V gene lookup returns CDR1 SGHTA and CDR2 FQGNSA. CDR3 DNA: TGTGCCAGCAGCTTAGCGGCGACTAGTCGGCCCTACAATGAGCAGTTCTTC. Protein sequence: CASSLAATSRPYNEQFF.

J is TRBJ1-2 and V is TRBV29-1; 10 nucleotides agree with TRBD1. CDR1 and CDR2 (germline): SQVTM, ANQGSEA. The CDR3 totals 13 residues. V was pared by 4 bases and J by 7 bases, with 6 bases of the junction left unmatched. This CDR3 is CSVGGQGSSGYTF. The CDR3 nucleotides are TGCAGCGTTGGGGGACAGGGGTCGAGTGGCTACACCTTC.